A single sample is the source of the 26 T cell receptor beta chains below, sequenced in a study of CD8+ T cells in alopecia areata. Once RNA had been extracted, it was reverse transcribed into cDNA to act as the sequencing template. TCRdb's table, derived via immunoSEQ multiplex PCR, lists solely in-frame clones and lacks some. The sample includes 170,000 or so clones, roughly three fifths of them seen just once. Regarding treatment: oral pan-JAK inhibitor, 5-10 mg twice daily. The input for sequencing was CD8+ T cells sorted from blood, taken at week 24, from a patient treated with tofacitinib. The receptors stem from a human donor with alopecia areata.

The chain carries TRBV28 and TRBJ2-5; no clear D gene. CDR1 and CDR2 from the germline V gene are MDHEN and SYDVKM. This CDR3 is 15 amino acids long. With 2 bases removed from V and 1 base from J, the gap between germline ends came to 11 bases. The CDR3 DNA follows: TGTGCCAGCAGTTTAGGTCAGAGACGCCAAGAGACCCAGTACTTC. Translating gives CASSLGQRRQETQYF.

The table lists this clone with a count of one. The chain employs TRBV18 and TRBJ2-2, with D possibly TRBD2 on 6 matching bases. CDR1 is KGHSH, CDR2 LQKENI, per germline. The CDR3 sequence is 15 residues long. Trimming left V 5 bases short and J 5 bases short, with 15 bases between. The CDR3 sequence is CASSTVGGDTGELFF. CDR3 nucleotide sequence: TGTGCCAGCTCAACCGTCGGGGGTGATACCGGGGAGCTGTTTTTT.

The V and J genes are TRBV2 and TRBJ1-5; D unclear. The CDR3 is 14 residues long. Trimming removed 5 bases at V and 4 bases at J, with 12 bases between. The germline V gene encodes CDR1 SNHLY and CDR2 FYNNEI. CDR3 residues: CASSFWGWNQPQHF. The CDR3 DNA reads TGTGCCAGCAGTTTCTGGGGTTGGAATCAGCCCCAGCATTTT.

The chain's CDR3 is CASNGGSGPQETQYF. As DNA, the CDR3 is TGTGCCAGCAACGGAGGTAGCGGACCTCAAGAGACCCAGTACTTC. J is TRBJ2-5 and V is TRBV4-2; TRBD2 might be the D (6 bases). From germline, CDR1 is LGHNA and CDR2 YNFKEQ. The V end was cut by 7 bases, the J end by 2 bases, with 17 bases between. The CDR3 runs 15 residues.

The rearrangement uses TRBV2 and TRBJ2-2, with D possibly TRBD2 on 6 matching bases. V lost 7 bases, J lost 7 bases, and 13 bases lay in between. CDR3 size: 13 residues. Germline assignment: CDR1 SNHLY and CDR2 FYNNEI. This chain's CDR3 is CASITGGDGELFF. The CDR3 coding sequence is TGTGCCAGCATTACCGGGGGTGACGGGGAGCTGTTTTTT. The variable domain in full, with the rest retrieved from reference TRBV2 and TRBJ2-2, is EPEVTQTPSHQVTQMGQEVILRCVPISNHLYFYWYRQILGQKVEFLVSFYNNEISEKSEIFDDQFSVERPDGSNFTLKIRSTKLEDSAMYFCASITGGDGELFFGEGSRLTVL.

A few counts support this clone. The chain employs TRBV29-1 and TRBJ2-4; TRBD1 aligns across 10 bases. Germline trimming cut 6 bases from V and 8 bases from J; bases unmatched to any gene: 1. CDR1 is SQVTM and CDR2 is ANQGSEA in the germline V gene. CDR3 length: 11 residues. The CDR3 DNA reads TGCAGCGTCGGGACAGGGGACATTCAGTACTTC. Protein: CSVGTGDIQYF.

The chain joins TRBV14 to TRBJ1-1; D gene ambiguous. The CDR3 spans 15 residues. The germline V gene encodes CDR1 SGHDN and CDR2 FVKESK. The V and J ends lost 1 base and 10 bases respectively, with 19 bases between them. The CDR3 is CASSQVATMKGGAFF. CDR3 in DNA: TGTGCCAGCAGCCAAGTGGCCACAATGAAGGGTGGAGCTTTCTTT.

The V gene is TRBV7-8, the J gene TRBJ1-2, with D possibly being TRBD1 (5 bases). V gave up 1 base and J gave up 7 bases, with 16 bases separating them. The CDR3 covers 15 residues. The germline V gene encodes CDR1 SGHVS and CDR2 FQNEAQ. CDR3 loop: CASSLGGRVRGGYTF. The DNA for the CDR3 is TGTGCCAGCAGCTTAGGAGGCAGGGTACGGGGTGGCTACACCTTC.

The CDR3 coding sequence is TGCAGCGTTGACACCGGGGGGTCCTACGAGCAGTACTTC. Its protein product is CSVDTGGSYEQYF. The rearrangement links TRBV29-1 to TRBJ2-7; TRBD2 matches at 7 bases. V was pared by 3 bases and J by 1 base, with 3 bases of the junction left unmatched. The germline V gene encodes CDR1 SQVTM and CDR2 ANQGSEA. The CDR3 covers 13 residues.

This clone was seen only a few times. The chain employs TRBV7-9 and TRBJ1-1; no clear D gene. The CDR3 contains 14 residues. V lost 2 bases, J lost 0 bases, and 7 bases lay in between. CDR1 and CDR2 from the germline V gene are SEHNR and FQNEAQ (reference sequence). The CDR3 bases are TGTGCCAGCAGCTTACGACGGCTGAACACTGAAGCTTTCTTT. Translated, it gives CASSLRRLNTEAFF.

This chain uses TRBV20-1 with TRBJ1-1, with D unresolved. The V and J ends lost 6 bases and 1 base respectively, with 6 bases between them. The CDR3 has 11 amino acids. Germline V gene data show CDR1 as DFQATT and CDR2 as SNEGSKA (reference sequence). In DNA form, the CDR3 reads TGCAGTGCGCTGTGGAACACTGAAGCTTTCTTT. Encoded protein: CSALWNTEAFF.

The CDR3 protein is CASRALPGQGFESTEAFF. CDR3 coding DNA: TGTGCCAGCAGGGCTTTACCGGGACAGGGATTTGAAAGTACTGAAGCTTTCTTT. The chain is built from TRBV2 and TRBJ1-1, with 9 bases matching TRBD1. The length of the CDR3 is 18 residues. V lost 6 bases to trimming and J lost 5 bases; unmatched junction nucleotides: 19. Germline V lookup: CDR1 SNHLY, CDR2 FYNNEI.

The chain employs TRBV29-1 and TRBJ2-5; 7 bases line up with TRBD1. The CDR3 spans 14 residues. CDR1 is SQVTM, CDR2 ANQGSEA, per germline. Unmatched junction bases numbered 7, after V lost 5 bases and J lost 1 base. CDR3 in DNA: TGCAGCGTTCCGGGACAGCCTTCCCAAGAGACCCAGTACTTC. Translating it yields CSVPGQPSQETQYF.

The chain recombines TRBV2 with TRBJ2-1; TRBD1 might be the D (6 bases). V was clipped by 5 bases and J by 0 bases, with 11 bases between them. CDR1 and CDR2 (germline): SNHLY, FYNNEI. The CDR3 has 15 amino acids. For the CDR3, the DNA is TGTGCCAGCAGTTCCGACAGGACCTCCTACAATGAGCAGTTCTTC. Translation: CASSSDRTSYNEQFF. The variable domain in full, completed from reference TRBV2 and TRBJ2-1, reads EPEVTQTPSHQVTQMGQEVILRCVPISNHLYFYWYRQILGQKVEFLVSFYNNEISEKSEIFDDQFSVERPDGSNFTLKIRSTKLEDSAMYFCASSSDRTSYNEQFFGPGTRLTVL.

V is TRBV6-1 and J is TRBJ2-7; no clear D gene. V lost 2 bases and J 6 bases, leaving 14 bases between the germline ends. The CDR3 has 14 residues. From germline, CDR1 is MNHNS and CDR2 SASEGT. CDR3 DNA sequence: TGTGCCAGCAGTGAATCTTTCAGGACCGGCGAGCAGTACTTC. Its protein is CASSESFRTGEQYF.

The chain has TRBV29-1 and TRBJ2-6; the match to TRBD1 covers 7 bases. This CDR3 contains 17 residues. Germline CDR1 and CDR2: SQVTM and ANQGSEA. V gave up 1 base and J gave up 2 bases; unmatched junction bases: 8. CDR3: CSVEGGTDRPGANVLTF. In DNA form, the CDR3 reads TGCAGCGTTGAAGGGGGGACAGACAGACCTGGGGCCAACGTCCTGACTTTC.

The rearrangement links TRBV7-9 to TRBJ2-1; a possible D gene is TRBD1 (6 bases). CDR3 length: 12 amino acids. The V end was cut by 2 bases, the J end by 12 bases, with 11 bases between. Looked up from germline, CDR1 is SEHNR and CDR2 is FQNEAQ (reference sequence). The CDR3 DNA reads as TGTGCCAGCAGCTTAAAGGGGACATCGCAGTTCTTC. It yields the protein CASSLKGTSQFF.

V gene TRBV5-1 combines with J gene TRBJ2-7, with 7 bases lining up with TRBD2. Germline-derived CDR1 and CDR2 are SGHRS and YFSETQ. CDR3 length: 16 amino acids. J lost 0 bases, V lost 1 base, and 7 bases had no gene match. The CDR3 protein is CASSLPSGKISYEQYF. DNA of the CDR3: TGCGCCAGCAGCTTGCCTAGCGGCAAAATCTCCTACGAGCAGTACTTC.

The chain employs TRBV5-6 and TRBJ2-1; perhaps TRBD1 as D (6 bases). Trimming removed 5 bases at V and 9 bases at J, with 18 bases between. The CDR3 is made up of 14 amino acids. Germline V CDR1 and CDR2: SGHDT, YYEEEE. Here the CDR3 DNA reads TGTGCCAGCAGGGGTGCAGGGGATTTAGGTGAGCAGTTCTTC. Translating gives CASRGAGDLGEQFF.

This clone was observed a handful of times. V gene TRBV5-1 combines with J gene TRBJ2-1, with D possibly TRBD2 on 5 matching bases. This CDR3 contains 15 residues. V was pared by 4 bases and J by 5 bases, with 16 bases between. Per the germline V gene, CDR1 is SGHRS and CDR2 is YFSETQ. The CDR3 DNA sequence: TGCGCCAGCAGCCCCGTTCCGTGGCGGGACAATGAGCAGTTCTTC. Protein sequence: CASSPVPWRDNEQFF.

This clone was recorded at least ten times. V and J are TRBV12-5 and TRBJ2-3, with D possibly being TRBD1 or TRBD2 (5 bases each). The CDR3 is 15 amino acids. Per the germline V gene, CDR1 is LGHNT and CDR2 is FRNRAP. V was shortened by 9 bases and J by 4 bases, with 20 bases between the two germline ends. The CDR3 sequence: CASDTGTLAPDTQYF. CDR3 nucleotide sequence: TGTGCTAGCGACACCGGGACCCTGGCCCCAGATACGCAGTATTTT. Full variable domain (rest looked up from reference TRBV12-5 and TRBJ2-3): DARVTQTPRHKVTEMGQEVTMRCQPILGHNTVFWYRQTMMQGLELLAYFRNRAPLDDSGMPKDRFSAEMPDATLATLKIQPSEPRDSAVYFCASDTGTLAPDTQYFGPGTRLTVL.

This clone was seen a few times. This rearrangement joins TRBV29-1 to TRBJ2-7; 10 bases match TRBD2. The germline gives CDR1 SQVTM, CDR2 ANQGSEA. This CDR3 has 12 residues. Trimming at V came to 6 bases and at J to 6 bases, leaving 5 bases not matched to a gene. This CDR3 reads CSVVAGGPEQYF. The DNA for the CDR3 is TGCAGCGTAGTAGCGGGAGGCCCCGAGCAGTACTTC.

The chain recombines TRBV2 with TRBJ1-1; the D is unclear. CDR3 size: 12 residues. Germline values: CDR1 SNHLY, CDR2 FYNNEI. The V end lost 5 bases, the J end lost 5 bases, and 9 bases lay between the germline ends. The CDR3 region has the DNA TGTGCCAGCAGTCCCCCGGGTACTGAAGCTTTCTTT. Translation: CASSPPGTEAFF.

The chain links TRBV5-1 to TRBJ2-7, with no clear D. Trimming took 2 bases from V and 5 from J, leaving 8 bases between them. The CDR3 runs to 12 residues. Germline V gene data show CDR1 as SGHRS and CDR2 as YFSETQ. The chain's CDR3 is CASSFTANEQYF. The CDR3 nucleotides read TGCGCCAGCAGCTTTACAGCAAACGAGCAGTACTTC.

DNA of the CDR3: TGTGCCTGGAGTGAAACAGGGGGCAGCACAGATACGCAGTATTTT. Its protein product is CAWSETGGSTDTQYF. V gene TRBV30 combines with J gene TRBJ2-3; the match to TRBD1 covers 9 bases. V shed 1 base, J shed 0 bases, and the junction held 2 bases outside the gene matches. CDR1 is GTSNPN, CDR2 SVGIG, per germline (reference sequence). This CDR3 has 15 amino acids.

For the CDR3, the DNA is TGCGCCAGCAGCCCCCTAGATACGGCGAACACTGAAGCTTTCTTT. It is translated as CASSPLDTANTEAFF. V gene TRBV4-1 combines with J gene TRBJ1-1; D unclear. This CDR3 has 15 residues. Trimming removed 4 bases at V and 1 base at J, with 13 bases between. Germline assignment: CDR1 MGHRA and CDR2 YSYEKL.